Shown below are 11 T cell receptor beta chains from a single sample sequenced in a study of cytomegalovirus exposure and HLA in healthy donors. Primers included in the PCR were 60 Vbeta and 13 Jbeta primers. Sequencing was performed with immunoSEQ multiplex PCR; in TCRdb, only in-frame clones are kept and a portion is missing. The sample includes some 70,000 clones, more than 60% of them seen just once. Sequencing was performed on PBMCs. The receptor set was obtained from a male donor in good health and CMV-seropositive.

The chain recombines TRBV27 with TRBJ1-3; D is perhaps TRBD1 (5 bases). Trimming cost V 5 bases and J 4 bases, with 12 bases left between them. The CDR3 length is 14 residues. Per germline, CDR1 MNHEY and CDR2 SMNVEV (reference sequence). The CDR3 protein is CASSRGGVGNTIYF. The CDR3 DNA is TGTGCCAGCAGTCGGGGGGGAGTCGGAAACACCATATATTTT.

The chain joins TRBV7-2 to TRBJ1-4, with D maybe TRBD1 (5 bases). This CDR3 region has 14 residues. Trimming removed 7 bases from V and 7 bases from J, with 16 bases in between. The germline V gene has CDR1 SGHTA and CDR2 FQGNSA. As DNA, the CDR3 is TGTGCCAGCACCGGCAGGGTAGCAGGTGAAAAACTGTTTTTT. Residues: CASTGRVAGEKLFF.

The DNA of the CDR3 is TGCGCCAGCAGAGAAACAGGGGTCCCCTACAATGAGCAGTTCTTC. This sequence encodes CASRETGVPYNEQFF. The V gene is TRBV10-2, the J gene TRBJ2-1; TRBD1 aligns across 7 bases. Germline V gene data show CDR1 as WSHSY and CDR2 as SAAADI. Trimming cost V 6 bases and J 2 bases; bases outside gene matches: 7. CDR3 length: 15 residues.

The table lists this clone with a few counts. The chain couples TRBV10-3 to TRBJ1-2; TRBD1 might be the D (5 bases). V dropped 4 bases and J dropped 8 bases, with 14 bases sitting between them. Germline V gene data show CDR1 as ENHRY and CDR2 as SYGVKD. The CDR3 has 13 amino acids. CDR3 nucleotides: TGTGCCATCAGTGCCCCGGGAGCAGGGGGCTACACCTTC. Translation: CAISAPGAGGYTF.

The DNA for the CDR3 is TGTGCCTGCGTACGAGGACACAAAGAGACCCAGTACTTC. It translates to CACVRGHKETQYF. This chain links TRBV30 with TRBJ2-5; the D gene is possibly TRBD1 (5 bases). Per the germline V gene, CDR1 is GTSNPN and CDR2 is SVGIG (reference sequence). V shed 6 bases and J shed 3 bases, with 14 bases lying between them. There are 13 residues in the CDR3.

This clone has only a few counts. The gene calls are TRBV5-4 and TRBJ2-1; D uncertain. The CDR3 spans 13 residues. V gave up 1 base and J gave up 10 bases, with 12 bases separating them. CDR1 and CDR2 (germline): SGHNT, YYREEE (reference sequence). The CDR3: CASSLTHLSEQFF. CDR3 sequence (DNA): TGTGCCAGCAGCTTGACTCACCTTTCCGAGCAGTTCTTC.

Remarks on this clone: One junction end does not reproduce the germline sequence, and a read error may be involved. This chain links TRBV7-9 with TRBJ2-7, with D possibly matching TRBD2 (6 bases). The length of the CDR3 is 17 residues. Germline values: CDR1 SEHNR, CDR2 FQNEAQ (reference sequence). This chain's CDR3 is CSSSLWGGSSIREEQYF. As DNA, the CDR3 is TGTTCCAGCAGCTTATGGGGAGGTAGTAGCATCAGGGAAGAGCAGTACTTC.

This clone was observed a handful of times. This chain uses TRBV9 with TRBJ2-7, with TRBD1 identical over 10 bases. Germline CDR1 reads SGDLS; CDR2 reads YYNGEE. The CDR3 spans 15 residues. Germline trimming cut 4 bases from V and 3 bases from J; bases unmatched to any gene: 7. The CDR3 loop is CASSQKWDRGYEQYF. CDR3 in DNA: TGTGCCAGCAGCCAGAAGTGGGACAGGGGCTACGAGCAGTACTTC.

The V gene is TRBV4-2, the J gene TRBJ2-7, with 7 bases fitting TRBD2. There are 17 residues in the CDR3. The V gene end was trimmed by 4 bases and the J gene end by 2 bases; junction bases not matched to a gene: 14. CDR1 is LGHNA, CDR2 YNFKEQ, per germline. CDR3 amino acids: CASSRLGGDEVAYEQYF. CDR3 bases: TGTGCCAGCAGCCGACTGGGGGGGGACGAGGTCGCCTACGAGCAGTACTTC.

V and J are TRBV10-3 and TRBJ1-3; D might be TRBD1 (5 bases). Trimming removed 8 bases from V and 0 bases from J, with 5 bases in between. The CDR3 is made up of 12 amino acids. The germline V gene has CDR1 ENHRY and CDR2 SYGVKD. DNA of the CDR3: TGTGCCATCGGGGCCTCTGGAAACACCATATATTTT. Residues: CAIGASGNTIYF.

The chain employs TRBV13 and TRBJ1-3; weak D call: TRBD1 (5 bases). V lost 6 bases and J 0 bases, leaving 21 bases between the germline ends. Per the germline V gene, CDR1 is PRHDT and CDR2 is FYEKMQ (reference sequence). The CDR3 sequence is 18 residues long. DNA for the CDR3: TGTGCCAGCAGTGAAGCGTCTTGGGGGAGGGTCTCTGGAAACACCATATATTTT. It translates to CASSEASWGRVSGNTIYF.